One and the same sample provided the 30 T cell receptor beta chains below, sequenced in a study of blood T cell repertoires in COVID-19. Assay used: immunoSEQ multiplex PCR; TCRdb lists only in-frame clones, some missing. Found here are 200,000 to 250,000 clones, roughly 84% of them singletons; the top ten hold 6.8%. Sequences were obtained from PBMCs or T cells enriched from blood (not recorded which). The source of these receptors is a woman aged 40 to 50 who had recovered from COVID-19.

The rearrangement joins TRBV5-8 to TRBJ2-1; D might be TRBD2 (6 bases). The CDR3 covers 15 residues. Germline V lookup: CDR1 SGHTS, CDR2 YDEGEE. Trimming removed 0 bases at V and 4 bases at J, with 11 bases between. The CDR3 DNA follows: TGTGCCAGCAGCTTGGGGGCTAGCGTATACAATGAGCAGTTCTTC. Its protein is CASSLGASVYNEQFF.

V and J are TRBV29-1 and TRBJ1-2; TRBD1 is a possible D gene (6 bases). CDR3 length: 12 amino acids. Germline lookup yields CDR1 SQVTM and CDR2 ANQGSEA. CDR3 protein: CSCRGGLYGYTF. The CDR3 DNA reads TGCAGTTGCCGGGGGGGGCTCTATGGCTACACCTTC.

The CDR3 sequence is CASSSYRVANYGYTF. Here the CDR3 DNA reads TGTGCCAGCAGTTCCTACAGGGTAGCTAACTATGGCTACACCTTC. The V gene is TRBV27, the J gene TRBJ1-2; D is perhaps TRBD1 (6 bases). Per germline, CDR1 MNHEY and CDR2 SMNVEV (reference sequence). V shed 4 bases and J shed 0 bases, with 12 bases lying between them. This CDR3 has 15 amino acids.

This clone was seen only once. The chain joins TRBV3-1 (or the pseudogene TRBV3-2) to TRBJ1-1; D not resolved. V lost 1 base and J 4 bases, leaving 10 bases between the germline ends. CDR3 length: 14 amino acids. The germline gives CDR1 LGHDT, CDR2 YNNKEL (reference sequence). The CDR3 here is CASSQGRVSTEAFF. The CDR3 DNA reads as TGTGCCAGCAGCCAAGGACGGGTTAGCACTGAAGCTTTCTTT.

CDR3 loop: CASKRGSRYEQYF. The CDR3 nucleotides are TGTGCCAGCAAGAGAGGGTCTAGGTACGAGCAGTACTTC. The chain couples TRBV28 to TRBJ2-7, with D possibly TRBD2 on 5 matching bases. Germline CDR1 MDHEN, CDR2 SYDVKM. The CDR3 contains 13 residues. Trimming shortened V by 7 bases and J by 4 bases, and 14 bases separated the two germline ends.

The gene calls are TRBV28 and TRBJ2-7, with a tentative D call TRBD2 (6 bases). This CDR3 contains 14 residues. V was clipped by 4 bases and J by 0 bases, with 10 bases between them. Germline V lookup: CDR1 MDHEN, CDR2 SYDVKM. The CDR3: CASSSMRGSYEQYF. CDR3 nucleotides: TGTGCCAGCAGTTCGATGCGGGGCTCCTACGAGCAGTACTTC.

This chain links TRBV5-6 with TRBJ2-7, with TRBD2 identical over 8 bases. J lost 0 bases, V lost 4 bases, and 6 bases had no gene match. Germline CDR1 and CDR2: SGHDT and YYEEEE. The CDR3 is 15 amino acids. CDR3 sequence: CASSPPGGVSYEQYF. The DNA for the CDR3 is TGTGCCAGCAGCCCGCCGGGGGGGGTCTCCTACGAGCAGTACTTC. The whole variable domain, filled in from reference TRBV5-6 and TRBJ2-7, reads DAGVTQSPTHLIKTRGQQVTLRCSPKSGHDTVSWYQQALGQGPQFIFQYYEEEERQRGNFPDRFSGHQFPNYSSELNVNALLLGDSALYLCASSPPGGVSYEQYFGPGTRLTVT.

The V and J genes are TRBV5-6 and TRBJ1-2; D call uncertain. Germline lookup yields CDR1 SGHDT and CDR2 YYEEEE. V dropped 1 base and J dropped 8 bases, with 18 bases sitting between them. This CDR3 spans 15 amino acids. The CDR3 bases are TGTGCCAGCAGCTTGTTCTCGGGCGGGATAGGAGGCTACACCTTC. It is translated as CASSLFSGGIGGYTF.

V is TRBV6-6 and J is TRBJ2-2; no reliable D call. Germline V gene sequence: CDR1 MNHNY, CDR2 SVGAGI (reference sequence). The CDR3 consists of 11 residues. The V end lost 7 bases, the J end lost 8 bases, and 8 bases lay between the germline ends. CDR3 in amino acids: CASTTRGELFF. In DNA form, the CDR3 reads TGTGCCAGCACCACGAGAGGGGAGCTGTTTTTT.

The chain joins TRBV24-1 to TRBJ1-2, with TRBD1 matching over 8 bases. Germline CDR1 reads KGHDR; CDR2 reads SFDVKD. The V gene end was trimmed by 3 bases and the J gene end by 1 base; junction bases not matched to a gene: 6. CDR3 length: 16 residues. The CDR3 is CATSDQTGQGNYGYTF. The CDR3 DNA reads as TGTGCCACCAGTGATCAGACCGGACAGGGTAACTATGGCTACACCTTC.

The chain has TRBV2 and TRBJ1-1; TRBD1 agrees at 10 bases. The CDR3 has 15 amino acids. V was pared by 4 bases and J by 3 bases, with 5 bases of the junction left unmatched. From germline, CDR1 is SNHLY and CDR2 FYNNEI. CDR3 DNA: TGTGCCAGCAGTGTGGGACAGGGGTTTTACACTGAAGCTTTCTTT. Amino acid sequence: CASSVGQGFYTEAFF.

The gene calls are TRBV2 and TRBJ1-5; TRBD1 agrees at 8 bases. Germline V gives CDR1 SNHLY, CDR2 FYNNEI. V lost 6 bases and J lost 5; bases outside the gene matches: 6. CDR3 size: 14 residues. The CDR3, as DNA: TGTGCCAGCAGAACCGACAGGGGAGATCAGCCCCAGCATTTT. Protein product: CASRTDRGDQPQHF.

The CDR3: CASSLARGEAFF. In nucleotides, the CDR3 is TGTGCCAGCAGCTTGGCCAGAGGAGAAGCTTTCTTT. The chain carries TRBV5-6 and TRBJ1-1; D is unclear. The CDR3 loop spans 12 amino acids. Germline CDR1 reads SGHDT; CDR2 reads YYEEEE. The V and J ends lost 0 bases and 8 bases respectively, with 8 bases between them. Using reference TRBV5-6 and TRBJ1-1 for the parts outside the CDR3, the full variable domain is DAGVTQSPTHLIKTRGQQVTLRCSPKSGHDTVSWYQQALGQGPQFIFQYYEEEERQRGNFPDRFSGHQFPNYSSELNVNALLLGDSALYLCASSLARGEAFFGQGTRLTVV.

CDR3 DNA sequence: TGTGCCAGCAGCACCGGACTAGCGGGCTACGAGCAGTACTTC. Its protein product is CASSTGLAGYEQYF. This rearrangement joins TRBV2 to TRBJ2-7; 11 bases match TRBD2. The CDR3 has 14 amino acids. Germline CDR1 is SNHLY and CDR2 is FYNNEI. V was clipped by 6 bases and J by 3 bases; unmatched bases: 4.

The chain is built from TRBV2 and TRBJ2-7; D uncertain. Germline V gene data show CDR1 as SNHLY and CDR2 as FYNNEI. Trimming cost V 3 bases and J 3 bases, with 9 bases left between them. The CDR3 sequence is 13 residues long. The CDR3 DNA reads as TGTGCCAGCAGTGAGGGCGACGGCTACGAGCAGTACTTC. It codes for CASSEGDGYEQYF.

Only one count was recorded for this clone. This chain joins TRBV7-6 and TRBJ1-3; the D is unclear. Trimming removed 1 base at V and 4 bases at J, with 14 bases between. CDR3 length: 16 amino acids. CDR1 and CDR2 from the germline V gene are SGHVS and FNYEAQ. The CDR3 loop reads CASSLDIGFRGNTIYF. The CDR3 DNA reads TGTGCCAGCAGCTTAGATATCGGCTTCAGGGGAAACACCATATATTTT.

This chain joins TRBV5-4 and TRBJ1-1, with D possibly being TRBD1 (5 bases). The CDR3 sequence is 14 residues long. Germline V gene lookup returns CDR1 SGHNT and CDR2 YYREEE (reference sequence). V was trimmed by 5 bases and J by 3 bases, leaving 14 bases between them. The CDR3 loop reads CASSPAGIDTEAFF. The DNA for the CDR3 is TGTGCCAGCAGTCCCGCAGGGATAGACACTGAAGCTTTCTTT.

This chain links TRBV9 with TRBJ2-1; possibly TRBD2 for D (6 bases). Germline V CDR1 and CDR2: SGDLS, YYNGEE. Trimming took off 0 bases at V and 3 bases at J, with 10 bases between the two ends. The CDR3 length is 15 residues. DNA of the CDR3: TGTGCCAGCAGCGTAGAGGCTAGCGACTACAATGAGCAGTTCTTC. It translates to CASSVEASDYNEQFF.

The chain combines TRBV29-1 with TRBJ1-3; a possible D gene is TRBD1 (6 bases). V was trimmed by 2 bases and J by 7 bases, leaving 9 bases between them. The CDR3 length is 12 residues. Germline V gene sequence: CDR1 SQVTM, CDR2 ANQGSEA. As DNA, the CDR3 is TGCAGCGTTGAATCGCAGGGGAACACCATATATTTT. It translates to CSVESQGNTIYF.

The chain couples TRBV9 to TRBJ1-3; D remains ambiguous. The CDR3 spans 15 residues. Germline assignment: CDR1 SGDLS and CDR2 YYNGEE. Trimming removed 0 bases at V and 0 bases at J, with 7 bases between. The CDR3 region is CASSVGAVSGNTIYF. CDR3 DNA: TGTGCCAGCAGCGTAGGGGCAGTCTCTGGAAACACCATATATTTT.

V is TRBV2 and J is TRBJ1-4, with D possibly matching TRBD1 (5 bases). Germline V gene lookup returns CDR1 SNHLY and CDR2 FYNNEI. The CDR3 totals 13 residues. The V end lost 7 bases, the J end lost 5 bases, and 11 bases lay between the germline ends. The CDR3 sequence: CASTNTGNEKLFF. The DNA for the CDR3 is TGTGCCAGCACTAATACAGGAAATGAAAAACTGTTTTTT.

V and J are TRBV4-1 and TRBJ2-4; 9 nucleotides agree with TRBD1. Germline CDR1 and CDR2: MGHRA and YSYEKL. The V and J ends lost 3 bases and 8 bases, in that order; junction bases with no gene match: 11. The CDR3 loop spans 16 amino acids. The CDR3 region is CASSQPDRGMLDIQYF. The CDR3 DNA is TGCGCCAGCAGCCAGCCGGACAGGGGAATGTTGGACATTCAGTACTTC.

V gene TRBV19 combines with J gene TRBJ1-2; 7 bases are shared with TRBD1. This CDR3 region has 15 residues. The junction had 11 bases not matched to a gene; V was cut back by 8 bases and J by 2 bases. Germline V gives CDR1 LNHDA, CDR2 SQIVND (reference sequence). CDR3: CASRRDSVANYGYTF. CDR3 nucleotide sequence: TGTGCCAGTCGCCGGGACAGCGTAGCCAACTATGGCTACACCTTC.

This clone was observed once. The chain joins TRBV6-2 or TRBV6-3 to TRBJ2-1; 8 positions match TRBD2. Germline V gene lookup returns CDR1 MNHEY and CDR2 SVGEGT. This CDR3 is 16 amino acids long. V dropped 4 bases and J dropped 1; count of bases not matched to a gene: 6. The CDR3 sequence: CASSWASGRSYNEQFF. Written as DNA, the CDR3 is TGTGCCAGCAGTTGGGCGAGCGGGAGATCCTACAATGAGCAGTTCTTC.

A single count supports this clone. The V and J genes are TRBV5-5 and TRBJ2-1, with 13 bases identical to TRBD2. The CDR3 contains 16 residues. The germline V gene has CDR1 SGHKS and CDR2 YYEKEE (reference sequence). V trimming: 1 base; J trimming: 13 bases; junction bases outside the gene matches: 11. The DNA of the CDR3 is TGTGCCAGCAGCTTGCGGGGGACTAGCGGGACGGAAAATCAGTTCTTC. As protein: CASSLRGTSGTENQFF.

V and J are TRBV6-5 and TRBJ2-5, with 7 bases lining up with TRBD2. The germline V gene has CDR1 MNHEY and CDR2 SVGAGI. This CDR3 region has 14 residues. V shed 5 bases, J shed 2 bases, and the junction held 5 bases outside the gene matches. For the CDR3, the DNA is TGTGCCAGCAGTAAATGGACTAGTCAAGAGACCCAGTACTTC. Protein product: CASSKWTSQETQYF.

The DNA of the CDR3 is TGTGCCAGTAGTCCCTGGGGGGGGACCGAGCAGTACTTC. Its translation is CASSPWGGTEQYF. The rearrangement joins TRBV12-3 or TRBV12-4 to TRBJ2-7; 7 nucleotides line up with TRBD2. V lost 9 bases and J lost 6; bases outside the gene matches: 11. The CDR3 loop spans 13 amino acids.

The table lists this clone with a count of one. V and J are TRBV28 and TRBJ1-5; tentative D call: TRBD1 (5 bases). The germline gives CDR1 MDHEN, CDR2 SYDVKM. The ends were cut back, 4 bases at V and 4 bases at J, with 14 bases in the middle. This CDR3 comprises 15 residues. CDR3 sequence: CASSSGLGSNQPQHF. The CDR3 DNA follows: TGTGCCAGCAGTTCAGGGTTGGGATCGAATCAGCCCCAGCATTTT.

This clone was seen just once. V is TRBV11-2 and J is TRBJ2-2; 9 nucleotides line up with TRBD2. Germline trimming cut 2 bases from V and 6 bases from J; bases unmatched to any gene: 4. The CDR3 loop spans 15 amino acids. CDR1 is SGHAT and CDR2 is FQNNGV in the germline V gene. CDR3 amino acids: CASSLLAGPPGELFF. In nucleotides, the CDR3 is TGTGCCAGCAGCTTACTAGCGGGACCCCCCGGGGAGCTGTTTTTT.

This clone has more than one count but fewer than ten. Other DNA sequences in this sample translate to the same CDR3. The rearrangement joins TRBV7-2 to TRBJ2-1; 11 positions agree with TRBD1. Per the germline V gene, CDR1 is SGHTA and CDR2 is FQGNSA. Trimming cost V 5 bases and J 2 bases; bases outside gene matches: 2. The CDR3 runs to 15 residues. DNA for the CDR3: TGTGCCAGCAGCCTGGGACAGGGGGCCTACAATGAGCAGTTCTTC. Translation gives CASSLGQGAYNEQFF.